This T cell receptor (beta chain) comes out of a study of T cell responses to AZD1222 COVID-19 vaccine. General study points: Unmutated variant regions are reportedly the target of nearly half of TCRs that are spike-specific.

Details on this clone: No antigen is known for it.

The method was immunoSEQ multiplex PCR; TCRdb's version includes in-frame clones alone and lacks a portion of them. The table includes some 130,000 clones, approximately 91% detected once. The source material was peripheral blood, sampled 28 days after the second AZD1222 dose. This clonotype originated in an adult who received the AZD1222 COVID-19 vaccine.

CDR3 loop: CASSLRSTPEAFF. In nucleotides, the CDR3 is TGTGCCAGCAGCCTACGAAGTACCCCTGAAGCTTTCTTT. This chain uses TRBV28 with TRBJ1-1; D remains unclear. Germline values: CDR1 MDHEN, CDR2 SYDVKM. V shed 6 bases and J shed 6 bases, with 14 bases lying between them. This CDR3 has 13 residues.